Below are 13 T cell receptor beta chains sequenced from a single sample in a study of blood T cell repertoires in COVID-19. Using immunoSEQ multiplex PCR, the repertoire was profiled, and TCRdb retains in-frame clones only, with some absent. The sample contains about 170,000 clones, 90% of which appear only once. Sequenced sample: peripheral blood. The receptors here all came from a man aged 50 or older with acute or convalescent COVID-19.

The chain employs TRBV29-1 and TRBJ1-2; unclear D gene. The CDR3 consists of 13 residues. Germline CDR1 SQVTM, CDR2 ANQGSEA. V lost 4 bases and J 0 bases, leaving 9 bases between the germline ends. CDR3 in DNA: TGCAGCGTTGCACACCAGGCTAACTATGGCTACACCTTC. It codes for CSVAHQANYGYTF.

Turning to this clone: At one boundary the junction diverges from the germline segment, which might be a read error. V gene TRBV19 combines with J gene TRBJ2-3; a possible D gene is TRBD2 (5 bases). This CDR3 spans 9 amino acids. Germline-derived CDR1 and CDR2 are LNHDA and SQIVND (reference sequence). The CDR3 DNA is TGTGCCAGTGGGGAGAGAGCGGTTTTT. Translation gives CASGERAVF.

This chain joins TRBV7-9 and TRBJ2-7; the D is unclear. Germline V gives CDR1 SEHNR, CDR2 FQNEAQ (reference sequence). Deletions cut 5 bases from V and 3 bases from J, with 8 bases between. This CDR3 spans 12 amino acids. CDR3 in DNA: TGTGCCAGCAGCAAGCTTATCTACGAGCAGTACTTC. Protein sequence: CASSKLIYEQYF.

This chain connects TRBV19 to TRBJ1-2; D is ambiguous. The germline V gene has CDR1 LNHDA and CDR2 SQIVND (reference sequence). The V gene lost 3 bases and the J gene lost 1 base, with 9 bases spanning the gap. The CDR3 totals 14 residues. The CDR3 coding sequence is TGTGCCAGTAGTATGACATCCATTAACTATGGCTACACCTTC. It encodes CASSMTSINYGYTF.

The chain employs TRBV4-2 and TRBJ2-5, with 11 positions matching TRBD2. Germline trimming cut 4 bases from V and 4 bases from J; bases unmatched to any gene: 17. This CDR3 is 19 amino acids long. The V gene's germline CDR1 is LGHNA and CDR2 YNFKEQ. CDR3 in DNA: TGTGCCAGCAGCCGAAGTCCGGGTTCTCAACTAGCGGGGGTAGAGACCCAGTACTTC. Amino acids: CASSRSPGSQLAGVETQYF.

The gene calls are TRBV18 and TRBJ2-5; 7 bases line up with TRBD1. With 5 bases clipped from V and 5 bases from J, the junction kept 14 bases outside the gene matches. Germline V CDR1 and CDR2: KGHSH, LQKENI. This CDR3 comprises 16 residues. CDR3 protein: CASSSEGGRWEETQYF. Here the CDR3 DNA reads TGTGCCAGCTCATCCGAAGGGGGCCGTTGGGAGGAGACCCAGTACTTC.

In nucleotides, the CDR3 is TGCGCCAGCAGCTTGGACAGGGGAAATTCACCCCTCCACTTT. It yields the protein CASSLDRGNSPLHF. This chain joins TRBV5-1 and TRBJ1-6; 7 bases match TRBD1. The germline gives CDR1 SGHRS, CDR2 YFSETQ. This CDR3 contains 14 residues. V was pared by 0 bases and J by 7 bases, with 1 base of the junction left unmatched.

The chain combines TRBV29-1 with TRBJ1-3; D is unclear. Germline CDR1 and CDR2: SQVTM and ANQGSEA. V lost 8 bases to trimming and J lost 3 bases, with 8 bases between them. The CDR3 loop spans 11 amino acids. The DNA of the CDR3 is TGCAGCTGCTCACATGGAAACACCATATATTTT. Its protein is CSCSHGNTIYF.

This sequence joins TRBV11-2 and TRBJ2-1, with D unclear. Germline lookup yields CDR1 SGHAT and CDR2 FQNNGV. V was trimmed by 1 base and J by 0 bases, leaving 7 bases between them. This CDR3 comprises 15 residues. This chain's CDR3 is CASSLVTGSYNEQFF. DNA of the CDR3: TGTGCCAGCAGCTTAGTGACGGGCTCCTACAATGAGCAGTTCTTC.

The gene calls are TRBV29-1 and TRBJ2-5; 7 bases map to TRBD1. V gave up 4 bases and J gave up 0 bases; unmatched junction bases: 8. The CDR3 runs 15 residues. Germline CDR1 and CDR2: SQVTM and ANQGSEA. CDR3: CSVAGTAINQETQYF. CDR3 coding DNA: TGCAGCGTTGCGGGGACAGCCATTAACCAAGAGACCCAGTACTTC.

This chain links TRBV5-6 with TRBJ2-7, with 9 bases fitting TRBD2. J was trimmed by 0 bases and V by 4 bases; bases with no gene match: 2. The length of the CDR3 is 14 residues. CDR1 and CDR2 (germline): SGHDT, YYEEEE. CDR3 in amino acids: CASSPGLASYEQYF. CDR3 in DNA: TGTGCCAGCAGCCCGGGACTAGCCTCCTACGAGCAGTACTTC. The full variable domain, rest sourced from reference TRBV5-6 and TRBJ2-7, is DAGVTQSPTHLIKTRGQQVTLRCSPKSGHDTVSWYQQALGQGPQFIFQYYEEEERQRGNFPDRFSGHQFPNYSSELNVNALLLGDSALYLCASSPGLASYEQYFGPGTRLTVT.

The chain links TRBV11-2 to TRBJ2-5, with D hard to call. There are 12 residues in the CDR3. V was clipped by 3 bases and J by 3 bases, with 5 bases between them. The V gene's germline CDR1 is SGHAT and CDR2 FQNNGV. CDR3 sequence reads: CASSFLEETQYF. For the CDR3, the DNA is TGTGCCAGCAGCTTTCTCGAAGAGACCCAGTACTTC.

This chain uses TRBV7-2 with TRBJ1-1; D might be TRBD1 (6 bases). The germline gives CDR1 SGHTA, CDR2 FQGNSA. The germline V and J ends were trimmed by 1 base and 1 base, with 10 bases remaining between them. The CDR3 consists of 15 residues. CDR3 residues: CASSLVGGGNTEAFF. The DNA of the CDR3 is TGTGCCAGCAGCTTAGTTGGGGGCGGGAACACTGAAGCTTTCTTT.